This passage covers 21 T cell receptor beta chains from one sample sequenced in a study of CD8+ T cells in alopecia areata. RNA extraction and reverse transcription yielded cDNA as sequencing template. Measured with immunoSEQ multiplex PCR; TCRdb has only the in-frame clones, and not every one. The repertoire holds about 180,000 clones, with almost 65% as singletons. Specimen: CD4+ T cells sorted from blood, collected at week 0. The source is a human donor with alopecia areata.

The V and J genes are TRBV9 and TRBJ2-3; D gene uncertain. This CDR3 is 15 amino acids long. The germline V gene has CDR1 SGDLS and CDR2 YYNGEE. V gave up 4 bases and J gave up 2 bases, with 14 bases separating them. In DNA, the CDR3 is TGTGCCAGCAGCATCGACGGCGTAAACACAGATACGCAGTATTTT. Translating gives CASSIDGVNTDTQYF.

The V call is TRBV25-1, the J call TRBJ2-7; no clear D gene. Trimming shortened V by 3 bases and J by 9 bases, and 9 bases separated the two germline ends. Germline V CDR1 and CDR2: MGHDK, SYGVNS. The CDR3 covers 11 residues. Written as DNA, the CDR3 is TGTGCCAGCAGTGATATCGGTCGGCAGTACTTC. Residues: CASSDIGRQYF.

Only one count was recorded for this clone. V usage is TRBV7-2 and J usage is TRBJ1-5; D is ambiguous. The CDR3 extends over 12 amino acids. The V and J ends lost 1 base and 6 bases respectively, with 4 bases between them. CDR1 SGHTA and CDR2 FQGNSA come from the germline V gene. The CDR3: CASSLGGQPQHF. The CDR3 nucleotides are TGTGCCAGCAGCTTAGGCGGTCAGCCCCAGCATTTT.

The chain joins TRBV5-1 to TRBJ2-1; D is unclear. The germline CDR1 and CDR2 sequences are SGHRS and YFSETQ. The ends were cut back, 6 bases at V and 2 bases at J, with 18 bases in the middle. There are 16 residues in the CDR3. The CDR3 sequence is CASTTAKASTYNEQFF. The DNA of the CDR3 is TGCGCCAGCACCACTGCCAAGGCGTCTACCTACAATGAGCAGTTCTTC.

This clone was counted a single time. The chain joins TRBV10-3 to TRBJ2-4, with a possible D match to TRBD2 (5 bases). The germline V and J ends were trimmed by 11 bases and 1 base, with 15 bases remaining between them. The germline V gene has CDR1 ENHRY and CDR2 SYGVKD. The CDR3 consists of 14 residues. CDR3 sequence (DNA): TGTGCCTCCAAGCCGGACTGGGCCAAAAACATTCAGTACTTC. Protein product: CASKPDWAKNIQYF.

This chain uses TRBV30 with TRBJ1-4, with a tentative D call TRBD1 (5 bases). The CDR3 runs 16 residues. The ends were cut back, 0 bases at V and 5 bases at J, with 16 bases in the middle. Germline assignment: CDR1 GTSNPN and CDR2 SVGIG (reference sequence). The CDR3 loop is CAWSVGNQGSNEKLFF. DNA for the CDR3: TGTGCCTGGAGTGTCGGGAACCAGGGCTCAAATGAAAAACTGTTTTTT.

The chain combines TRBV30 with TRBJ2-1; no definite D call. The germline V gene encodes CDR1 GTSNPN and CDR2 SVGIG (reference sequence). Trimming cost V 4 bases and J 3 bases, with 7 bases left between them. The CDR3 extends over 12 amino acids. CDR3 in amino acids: CAWTESYNEQFF. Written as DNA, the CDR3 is TGTGCCTGGACAGAGAGCTACAATGAGCAGTTCTTC.

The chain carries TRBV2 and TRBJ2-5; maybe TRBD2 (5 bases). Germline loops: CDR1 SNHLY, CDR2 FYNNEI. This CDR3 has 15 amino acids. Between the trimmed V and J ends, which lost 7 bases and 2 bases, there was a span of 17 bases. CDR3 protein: CASTEGRRSQETQYF. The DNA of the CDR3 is TGTGCCAGCACCGAGGGAAGGAGGTCACAAGAGACCCAGTACTTC.

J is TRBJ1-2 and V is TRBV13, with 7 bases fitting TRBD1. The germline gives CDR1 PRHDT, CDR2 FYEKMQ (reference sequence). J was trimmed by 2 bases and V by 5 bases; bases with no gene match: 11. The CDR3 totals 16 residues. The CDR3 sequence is CASSGGRGGSNYGYTF. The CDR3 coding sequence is TGTGCCAGCAGCGGTGGACGAGGGGGCAGCAACTATGGCTACACCTTC.

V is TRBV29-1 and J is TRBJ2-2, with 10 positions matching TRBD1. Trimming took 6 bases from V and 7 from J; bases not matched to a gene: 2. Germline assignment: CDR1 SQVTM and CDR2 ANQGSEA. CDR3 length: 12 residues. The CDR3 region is CSVGTGVGELFF. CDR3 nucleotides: TGCAGCGTCGGGACAGGGGTCGGGGAGCTGTTTTTT.

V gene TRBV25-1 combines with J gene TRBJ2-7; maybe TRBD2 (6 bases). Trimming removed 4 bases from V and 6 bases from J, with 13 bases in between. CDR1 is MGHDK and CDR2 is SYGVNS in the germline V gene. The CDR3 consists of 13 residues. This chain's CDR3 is CASSVVRGGEQYF. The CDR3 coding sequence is TGTGCCAGCAGTGTAGTGCGGGGAGGCGAGCAGTACTTC.

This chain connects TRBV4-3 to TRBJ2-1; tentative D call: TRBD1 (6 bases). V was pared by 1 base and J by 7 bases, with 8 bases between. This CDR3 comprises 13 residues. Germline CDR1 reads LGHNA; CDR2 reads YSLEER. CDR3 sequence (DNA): TGCGCCAGCAGCCAAGGTCAGGGGAATGAGCAGTTCTTC. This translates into CASSQGQGNEQFF.

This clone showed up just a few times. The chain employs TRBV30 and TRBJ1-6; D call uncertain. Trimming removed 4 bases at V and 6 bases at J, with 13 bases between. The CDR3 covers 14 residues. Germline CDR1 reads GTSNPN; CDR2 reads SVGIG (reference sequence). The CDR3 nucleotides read TGTGCCTGGACAAAGGGTGGAGGTAATTCACCCCTCCACTTT. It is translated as CAWTKGGGNSPLHF.

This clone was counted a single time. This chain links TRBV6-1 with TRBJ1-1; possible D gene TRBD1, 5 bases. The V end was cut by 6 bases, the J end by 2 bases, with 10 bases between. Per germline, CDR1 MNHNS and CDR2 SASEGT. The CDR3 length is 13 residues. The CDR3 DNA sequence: TGTGCCAGCAGGGGGGATTTTAACACTGAAGCTTTCTTT. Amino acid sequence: CASRGDFNTEAFF.

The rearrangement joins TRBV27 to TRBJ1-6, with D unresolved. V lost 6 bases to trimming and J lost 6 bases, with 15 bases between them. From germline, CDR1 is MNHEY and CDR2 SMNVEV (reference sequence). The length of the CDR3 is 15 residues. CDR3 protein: CASSPSWQVNSPLHF. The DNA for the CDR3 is TGTGCCAGCAGCCCCTCCTGGCAGGTTAATTCACCCCTCCACTTT.

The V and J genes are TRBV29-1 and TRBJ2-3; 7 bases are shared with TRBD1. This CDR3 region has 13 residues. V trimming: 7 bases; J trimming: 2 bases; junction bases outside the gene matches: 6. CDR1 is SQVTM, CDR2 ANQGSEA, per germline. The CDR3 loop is CSADRDLTDTQYF. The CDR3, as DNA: TGCAGCGCCGACAGGGACCTCACAGATACGCAGTATTTT.

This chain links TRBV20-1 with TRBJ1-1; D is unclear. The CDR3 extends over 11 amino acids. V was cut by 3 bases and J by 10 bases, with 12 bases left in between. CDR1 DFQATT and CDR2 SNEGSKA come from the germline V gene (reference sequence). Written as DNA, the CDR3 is TGCAGTGCTAGTCGGCAGGCAAGAGCTTTCTTT. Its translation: CSASRQARAFF.

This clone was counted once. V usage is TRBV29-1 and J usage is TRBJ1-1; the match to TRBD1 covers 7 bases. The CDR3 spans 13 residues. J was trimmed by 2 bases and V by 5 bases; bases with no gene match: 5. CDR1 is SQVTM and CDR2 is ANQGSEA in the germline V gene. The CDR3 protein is CSVLRQGNTEAFF. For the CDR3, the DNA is TGCAGCGTTTTGAGACAGGGAAACACTGAAGCTTTCTTT.

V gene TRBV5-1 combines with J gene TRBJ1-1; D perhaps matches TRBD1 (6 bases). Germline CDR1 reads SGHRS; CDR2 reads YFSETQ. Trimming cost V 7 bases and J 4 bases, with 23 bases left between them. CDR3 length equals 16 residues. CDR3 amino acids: CASGGTGQGGSTEAFF. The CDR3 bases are TGCGCCAGCGGTGGTACAGGGCAAGGAGGTAGCACTGAAGCTTTCTTT.

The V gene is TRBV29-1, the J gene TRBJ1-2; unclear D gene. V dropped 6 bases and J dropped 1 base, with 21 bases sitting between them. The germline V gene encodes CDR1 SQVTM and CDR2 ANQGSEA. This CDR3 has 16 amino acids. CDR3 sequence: CSVWAGVGISNYGYTF. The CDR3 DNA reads TGCAGCGTGTGGGCGGGTGTGGGCATAAGTAACTATGGCTACACCTTC.

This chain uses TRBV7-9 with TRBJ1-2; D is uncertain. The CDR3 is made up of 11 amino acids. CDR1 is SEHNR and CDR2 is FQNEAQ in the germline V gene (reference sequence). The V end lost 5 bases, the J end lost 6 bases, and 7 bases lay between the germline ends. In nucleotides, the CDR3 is TGTGCCAGCAGCGTTACAGATGGCTACACCTTC. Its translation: CASSVTDGYTF.